Each of the 8 T cell receptor beta chains below was sequenced from the same sample in a study of T cells in Graves' hyperthyroidism and ophthalmopathy. The investigators amplified TCR beta CDR3 regions from RNA transcripts. HTBI primers were used for first-round RT-PCR of the TCR CDR3. TCRdb re-derived calls from the multiplex PCR reads in MiXCR, one entry per CDR3 protein. The sample includes a few hundred thousand distinct CDR3 sequences, approximately 15% of them seen just once. Sequenced material: blood. These receptors were taken from a young woman with Graves' hyperthyroidism.

The V call is TRBV11-2, the J call TRBJ2-2, with 8 bases that match TRBD2. The CDR3 sequence is 16 residues long. CDR1 SGHAT and CDR2 FQNNGV come from the germline V gene. V was clipped by 0 bases and J by 3 bases; unmatched bases: 3. The CDR3 region has the DNA TGTGCCAGCAGCTTAGATAGCGGGGCCGACACCGGGGAGCTGTTTTTT. Protein: CASSLDSGADTGELFF.

This clonotype has at least ten counts. This chain connects TRBV27 to TRBJ2-7; 7 nucleotides agree with TRBD2. The junction had 4 bases not matched to a gene; V was cut back by 3 bases and J by 2 bases. CDR1 and CDR2 from the germline V gene are MNHEY and SMNVEV (reference sequence). The CDR3 has 14 residues. CDR3 protein: CASSFKRDTYEQYF. Written as DNA, the CDR3 is TGTGCCAGCAGTTTTAAGCGGGATACCTACGAGCAGTACTTC.

This clonotype came up many times. The chain uses TRBV7-9 and TRBJ2-1; the match to TRBD1 covers 7 bases. Unmatched junction bases numbered 10, after V lost 5 bases and J lost 3 bases. This CDR3 comprises 16 residues. In germline, CDR1 is SEHNR, CDR2 FQNEAQ (reference sequence). CDR3 region: CASSRDTGVGYNEQFF. CDR3 coding DNA: TGTGCCAGCAGCCGCGACACAGGGGTTGGCTACAATGAGCAGTTCTTC. The entire variable domain, with the rest obtained from reference TRBV7-9 and TRBJ2-1, is as follows: DTGVSQNPRHKITKRGQNVTFRCDPISEHNRLYWYRQTLGQGPEFLTYFQNEAQLEKSRLLSDRFSAERPKGSFSTLEIQRTEQGDSAMYLCASSRDTGVGYNEQFFGPGTRLTVL.

There are a few counts of this clonotype. The rearrangement links TRBV4-1 to TRBJ2-3, with D possibly matching TRBD1 (7 bases). CDR1 is MGHRA and CDR2 is YSYEKL in the germline V gene. This CDR3 region has 16 residues. V was clipped by 6 bases and J by 4 bases, with 20 bases between them. The CDR3 DNA sequence: TGCGCCAGCAGTGACAGGGTCCGGAGGGGTCCAGATACGCAGTATTTT. Encoded protein: CASSDRVRRGPDTQYF.

The chain recombines TRBV20-1 with TRBJ1-6, with D perhaps TRBD1 (5 bases). Trimming removed 6 bases at V and 6 bases at J, with 15 bases between. The CDR3 is 14 residues long. Germline loops: CDR1 DFQATT, CDR2 SNEGSKA (reference sequence). CDR3 residues: CSAFAGTANSPLHF. CDR3 DNA: TGCAGTGCGTTCGCCGGGACCGCTAATTCACCCCTCCACTTT.

This clonotype was seen at least ten times. In DNA form, the CDR3 reads TGTGCCAGCACCCCTTGGCAGGGGAACACTGAAGCTTTCTTT. Residues: CASTPWQGNTEAFF. The J gene is TRBJ1-1, the V gene TRBV7-2; D might be TRBD1 (5 bases). The CDR3 length is 14 residues. V shed 7 bases and J shed 1 base, with 13 bases lying between them. Germline V gives CDR1 SGHTA, CDR2 FQGNSA.

Ten or more counts support this clonotype. The chain recombines TRBV11-2 with TRBJ1-1; D unclear. V was trimmed by 0 bases and J by 3 bases, leaving 2 bases between them. CDR3 length equals 12 residues. CDR1 and CDR2 (germline): SGHAT, FQNNGV. The CDR3 spells CASSLDYTEAFF. As DNA, the CDR3 is TGTGCCAGCAGCTTAGACTACACTGAAGCTTTCTTT.

This chain links TRBV15 with TRBJ1-1; TRBD1 matches 9 bases. The CDR3 is 17 residues long. With V trimmed by 1 base and J by 0 bases, 6 bases remained unmatched. CDR1 LNHNV and CDR2 YYDKDF come from the germline V gene (reference sequence). The CDR3, as DNA: TGTGCCACCAGCAGAGTCCCGGGACAGGGACTGAACACTGAAGCTTTCTTT. Amino acid sequence: CATSRVPGQGLNTEAFF.